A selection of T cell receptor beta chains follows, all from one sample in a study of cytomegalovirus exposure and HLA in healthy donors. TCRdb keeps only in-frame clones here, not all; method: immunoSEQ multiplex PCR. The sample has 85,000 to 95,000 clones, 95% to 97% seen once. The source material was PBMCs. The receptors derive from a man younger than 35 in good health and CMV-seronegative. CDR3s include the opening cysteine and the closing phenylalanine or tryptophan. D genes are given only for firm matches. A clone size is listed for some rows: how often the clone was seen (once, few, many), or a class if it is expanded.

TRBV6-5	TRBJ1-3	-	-	CASSYRGYSGNTIYF	TGTGCCAGCAGTTACAGGGGATACTCTGGAAACACCATATATTTT
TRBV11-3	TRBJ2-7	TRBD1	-	CASSLVPGQGALAQYF	TGTGCCAGCAGCTTAGTACCGGGACAGGGGGCATTAGCGCAGTACTTC
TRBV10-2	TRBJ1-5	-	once	CASSESSFGRGDSNQPQHF	TGCGCCAGCAGTGAGTCCTCTTTTGGGCGGGGCGACAGCAATCAGCCCCAGCATTTT
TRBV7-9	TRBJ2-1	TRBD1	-	CASSLGTGPYNEQFF	TGTGCCAGCAGCTTAGGGACAGGTCCCTACAATGAGCAGTTCTTC
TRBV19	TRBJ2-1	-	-	CASSIALSVEQFF	TGTGCCAGTAGTATCGCCCTTAGTGTTGAGCAGTTCTTC
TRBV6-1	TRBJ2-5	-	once	CASTRDYQETQYF	TGTGCCAGCACGCGGGATTACCAAGAGACCCAGTACTTC
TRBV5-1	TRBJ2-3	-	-	CASRFEPLIFGETSTDTQYF	TGCGCCAGCCGTTTCGAACCCTTAATTTTTGGGGAGACAAGCACAGATACGCAGTATTTT
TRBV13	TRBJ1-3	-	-	CASSLPLGHSSSGNTIYF	TGTGCCAGCAGCCTTCCCCTGGGACACTCGAGCTCTGGAAACACCATATATTTT
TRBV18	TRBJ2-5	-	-	CASSPGVPDQETQYF	TGTGCCAGCTCACCCGGGGTACCGGACCAAGAGACCCAGTACTTC
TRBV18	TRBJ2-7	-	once	CASSPPGTVNEQYF	TGTGCCAGCTCACCGCCCGGCACAGTCAACGAGCAGTACTTC
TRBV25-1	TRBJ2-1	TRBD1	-	CASSGPGQGGNNEQFF	TGTGCCAGCAGTGGCCCGGGACAGGGGGGAAACAATGAGCAGTTCTTC
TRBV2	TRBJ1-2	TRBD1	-	CASSEEGQGYGYTF	TGTGCCAGCAGTGAAGAAGGACAGGGCTATGGCTACACCTTC
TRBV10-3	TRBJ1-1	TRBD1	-	CAISEGQGEAFF	TGTGCCATCAGTGAGGGACAGGGGGAAGCTTTCTTT
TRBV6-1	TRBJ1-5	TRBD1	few	CASSTGAGNQPQHF	TGTGCCAGCAGTACAGGGGCTGGCAATCAGCCCCAGCATTTT
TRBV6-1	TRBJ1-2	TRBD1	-	CASRTGGAGVGYTF	TGTGCCAGCAGGACAGGGGGCGCGGGGGTGGGCTACACCTTC
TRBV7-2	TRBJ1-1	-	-	CASSLRVYTEAFF	TGTGCCAGCAGTCTACGGGTTTACACTGAAGCTTTCTTT
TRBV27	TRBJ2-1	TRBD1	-	CASSSRDRDYHEQFF	TGTGCCAGCAGTTCCCGAGACAGGGATTATCATGAGCAGTTCTTC
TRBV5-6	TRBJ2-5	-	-	CASSLRGKYQETQYF	TGTGCCAGCAGCTTGCGGGGAAAGTACCAAGAGACCCAGTACTTC
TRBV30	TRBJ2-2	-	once	CAWSAWRGGTGELFF	TGTGCCTGGAGTGCATGGAGAGGGGGCACCGGGGAGCTGTTTTTT
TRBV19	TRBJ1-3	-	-	CASSIGALDTIYF	TGTGCCAGTAGTATTGGGGCCTTGGACACCATATATTTT
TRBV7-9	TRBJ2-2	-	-	CASSLGGANTGELFF	TGTGCCAGCAGCTTAGGGGGAGCGAACACCGGGGAGCTGTTTTTT
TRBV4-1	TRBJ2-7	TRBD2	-	CASSLSLSGELFWEQYF	TGCGCCAGCAGCCTATCCCTTAGCGGGGAACTATTTTGGGAGCAGTACTTC
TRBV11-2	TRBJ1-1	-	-	CASSFGRNTEAFF	TGTGCCAGCAGCTTTGGGAGGAACACTGAAGCTTTCTTT
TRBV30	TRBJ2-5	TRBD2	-	CAWTPTSGRWETQYF	TGTGCCTGGACCCCGACTAGCGGGAGGTGGGAGACCCAGTACTTC
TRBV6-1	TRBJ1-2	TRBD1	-	CASRGTGGNYGYTF	TGTGCCAGCCGGGGGACAGGGGGCAACTATGGCTACACCTTC
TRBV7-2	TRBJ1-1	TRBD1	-	CASRWTGVNTEAFF	TGTGCCAGCCGCTGGACAGGGGTGAACACTGAAGCTTTCTTT
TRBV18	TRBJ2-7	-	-	CASSPLGGYEQYF	TGTGCCAGCTCACCCCTCGGTGGCTACGAGCAGTACTTC
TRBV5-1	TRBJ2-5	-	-	CASSPGGRDQETQYF	TGCGCCAGCAGCCCCGGAGGGAGAGACCAAGAGACCCAGTACTTC
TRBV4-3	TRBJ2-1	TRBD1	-	CASSQEGQGIYNEQFF	TGCGCCAGCAGCCAAGAAGGACAGGGGATCTACAATGAGCAGTTCTTC
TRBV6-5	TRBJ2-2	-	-	CASSFVGDGELFF	TGTGCCAGCAGTTTCGTCGGGGACGGGGAGCTGTTTTTT
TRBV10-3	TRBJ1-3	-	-	CAISEPGASSGNTIYF	TGTGCCATCAGTGAGCCAGGCGCAAGCTCTGGAAACACCATATATTTT
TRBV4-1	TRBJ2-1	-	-	CASSPLGRTNEQFF	TGCGCCAGCAGCCCCCTTGGTAGGACAAATGAGCAGTTCTTC
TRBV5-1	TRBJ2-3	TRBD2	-	CASSLGLAGSRDTQYF	TGCGCCAGCAGCTTGGGACTAGCGGGAAGTCGAGATACGCAGTATTTT
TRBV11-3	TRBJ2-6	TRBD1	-	CASSSRGTGASVANVLTF	TGTGCCAGCAGCTCGCGGGGGACAGGGGCCAGTGTGGCCAACGTCCTGACTTTC
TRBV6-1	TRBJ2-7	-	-	CASSPGVSYEQYF	TGTGCCAGCAGTCCGGGGGTTTCCTACGAGCAGTACTTC
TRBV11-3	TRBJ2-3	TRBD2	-	CASSSGLASDTQYF	TGTGCCAGCAGCTCGGGACTAGCGTCCGATACGCAGTATTTT
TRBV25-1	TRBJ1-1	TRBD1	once	CASSEYLRGEAFF	TGTGCCAGCAGTGAATACCTCAGGGGGGAAGCTTTCTTT
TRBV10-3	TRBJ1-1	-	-	CAIKITAGGTEAFF	TGTGCCATCAAAATCACCGCCGGGGGGACTGAAGCTTTCTTT
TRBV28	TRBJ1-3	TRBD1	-	CASSFNRGHGNTIYF	TGTGCCAGCAGTTTTAACAGGGGGCATGGAAACACCATATATTTT
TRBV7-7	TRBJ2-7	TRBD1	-	CASSFGQGYEQYF	TGTGCTAGCAGCTTCGGACAGGGCTACGAGCAGTACTTC
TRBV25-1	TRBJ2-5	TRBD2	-	CASSSRTSSGTQYF	TGTGCCAGCAGTTCCCGGACTAGCAGTGGGACCCAGTACTTC
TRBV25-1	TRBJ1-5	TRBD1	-	CASRGQAWHF	TGTGCCAGCCGGGGACAGGCGTGGCATTTT
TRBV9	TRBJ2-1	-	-	CASSPPFGYNEQFF	TGTGCCAGCAGCCCTCCCTTCGGCTACAATGAGCAGTTCTTC
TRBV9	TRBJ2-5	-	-	CASSVTSLETQYF	TGTGCCAGCAGCGTAACTAGCTTAGAGACCCAGTACTTC
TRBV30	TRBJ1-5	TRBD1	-	CAWSAGTGNQPQHF	TGTGCCTGGAGTGCTGGGACAGGGAATCAGCCCCAGCATTTT
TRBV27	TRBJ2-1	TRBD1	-	CASRSLRPGQGNNEQFF	TGTGCCAGCAGGAGTCTTCGACCGGGACAGGGTAACAATGAGCAGTTCTTC
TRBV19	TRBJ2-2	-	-	CASSIPGLGELFF	TGTGCCAGTAGTATACCGGGGTTGGGGGAGCTGTTTTTT
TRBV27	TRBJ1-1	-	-	CASSLFSPPSGTEAFF	TGTGCCAGCAGTTTATTTTCCCCCCCTTCGGGCACTGAAGCTTTCTTT
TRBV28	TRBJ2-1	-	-	CASSWDWTVKTYNEQFF	TGTGCCAGCAGTTGGGACTGGACCGTAAAGACCTACAATGAGCAGTTCTTC
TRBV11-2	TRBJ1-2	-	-	CASSFEGDYGYTF	TGTGCCAGCAGCTTCGAGGGTGACTATGGCTACACCTTC
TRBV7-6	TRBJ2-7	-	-	CASSLRASVGYSEQYF	TGTGCCAGCAGCTTACGAGCTAGCGTCGGGTATTCCGAGCAGTACTTC
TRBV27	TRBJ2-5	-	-	CASSMAGETQYF	TGTGCCAGCAGTATGGCGGGAGAGACCCAGTACTTC
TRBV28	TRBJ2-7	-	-	CASRGPSYEQYF	TGTGCCAGCAGGGGGCCCTCCTACGAGCAGTACTTC
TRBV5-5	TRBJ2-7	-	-	CASSLAGDSYEQYF	TGTGCCAGCAGCTTGGCCGGGGATAGCTACGAGCAGTACTTC
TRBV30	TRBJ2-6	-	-	CAWSRVGSGANVLTF	TGTGCCTGGAGTCGGGTAGGCTCTGGGGCCAACGTCCTGACTTTC
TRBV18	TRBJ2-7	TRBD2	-	CASSRGLASYEQYF	TGTGCCAGCTCACGTGGACTAGCGAGCTACGAGCAGTACTTC
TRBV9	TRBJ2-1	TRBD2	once	CASSVLLAGGDEQFF	TGTGCCAGCAGCGTCCTACTAGCGGGTGGGGATGAGCAGTTCTTC